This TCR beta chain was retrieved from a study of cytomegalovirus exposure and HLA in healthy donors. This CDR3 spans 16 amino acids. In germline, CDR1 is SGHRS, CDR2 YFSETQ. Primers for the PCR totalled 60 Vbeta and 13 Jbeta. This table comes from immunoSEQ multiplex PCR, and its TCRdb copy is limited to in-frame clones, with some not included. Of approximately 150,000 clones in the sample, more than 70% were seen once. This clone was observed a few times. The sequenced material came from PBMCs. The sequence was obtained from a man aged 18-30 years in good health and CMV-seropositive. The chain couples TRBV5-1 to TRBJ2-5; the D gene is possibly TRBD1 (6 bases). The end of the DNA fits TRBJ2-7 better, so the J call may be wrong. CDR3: CASSGRDKGDSYEQYF. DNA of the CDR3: TGCGCCAGCAGCGGCCGGGACAAGGGAGATTCTTACGAGCAGTACTTC.